This T cell receptor beta chain is drawn from a study of tumor-infiltrating lymphocytes in localized non-small cell lung cancer. Study-wide findings and caveats: T-cell fraction did not differ between immunotypes IM1 and IM2.

Libraries were prepared by immunoSEQ multiplex PCR; TCRdb keeps only in-frame clonotypes and omits some of them. The sample lists about 16,000 clones, about 42% occurring once. V lost 5 bases and J 3 bases, leaving 17 bases between the germline ends. Germline CDR1 and CDR2: SGHRS and YFSETQ. This CDR3 has 16 residues. Turning to this clone: The antigen remains undetermined.

Sequenced sample: lung tumor tissue. This receptor was identified in a human donor with non-small cell lung cancer. V and J are TRBV5-1 and TRBJ1-4; the D gene is possibly TRBD1 (6 bases). CDR3 amino acids: CASSQRAGAANEKLFF. CDR3 nucleotide sequence: TGCGCCAGCAGTCAAAGGGCGGGGGCGGCTAATGAAAAACTGTTTTTT.